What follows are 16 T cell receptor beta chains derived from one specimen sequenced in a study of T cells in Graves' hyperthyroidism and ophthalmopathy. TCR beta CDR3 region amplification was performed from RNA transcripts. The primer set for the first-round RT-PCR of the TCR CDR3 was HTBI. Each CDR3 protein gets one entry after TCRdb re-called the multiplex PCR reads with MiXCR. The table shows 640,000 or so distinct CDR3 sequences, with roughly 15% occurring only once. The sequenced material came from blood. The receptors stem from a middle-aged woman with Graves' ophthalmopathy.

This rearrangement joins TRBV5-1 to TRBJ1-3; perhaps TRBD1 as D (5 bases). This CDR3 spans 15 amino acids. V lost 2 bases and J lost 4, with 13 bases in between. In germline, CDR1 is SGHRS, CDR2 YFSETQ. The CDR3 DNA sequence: TGCGCCAGCAGCTTCACAGCAGGGACGGGAAACACCATATATTTT. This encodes CASSFTAGTGNTIYF.

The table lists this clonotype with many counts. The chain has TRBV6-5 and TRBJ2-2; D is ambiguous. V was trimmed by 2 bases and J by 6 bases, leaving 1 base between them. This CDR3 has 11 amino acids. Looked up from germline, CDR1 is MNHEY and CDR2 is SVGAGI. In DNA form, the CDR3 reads TGTGCCAGCAGTTACGCCGGGGAGCTGTTTTTT. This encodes CASSYAGELFF.

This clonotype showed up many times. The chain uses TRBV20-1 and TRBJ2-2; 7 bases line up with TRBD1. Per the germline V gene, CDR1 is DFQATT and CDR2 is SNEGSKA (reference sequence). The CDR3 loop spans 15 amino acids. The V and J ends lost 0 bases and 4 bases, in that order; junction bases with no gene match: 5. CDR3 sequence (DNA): TGCAGTGCTAGAGATCGTGACAGGGTCACCGGGGAGCTGTTTTTT. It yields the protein CSARDRDRVTGELFF.

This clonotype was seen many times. CDR3 DNA: TGTGCCAGCAGTCCACGGGAGGGCCGTTCAGACATTCAGTACTTC. Residues: CASSPREGRSDIQYF. The chain links TRBV12-3 or TRBV12-4 to TRBJ2-4, with 8 positions matching TRBD2. This CDR3 has 15 residues. Trimming took 5 bases from V and 8 from J; bases not matched to a gene: 11.

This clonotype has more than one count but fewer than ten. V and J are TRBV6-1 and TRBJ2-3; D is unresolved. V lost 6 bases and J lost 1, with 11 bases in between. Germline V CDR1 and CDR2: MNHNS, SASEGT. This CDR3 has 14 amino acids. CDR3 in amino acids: CASRRSTGTDTQYF. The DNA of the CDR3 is TGTGCCAGCAGGCGGTCTACGGGCACAGATACGCAGTATTTT.

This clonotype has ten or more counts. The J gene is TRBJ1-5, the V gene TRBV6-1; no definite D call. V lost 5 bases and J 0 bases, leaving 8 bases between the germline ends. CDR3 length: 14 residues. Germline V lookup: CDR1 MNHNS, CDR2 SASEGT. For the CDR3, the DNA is TGTGCCAGCAGTATAATAGATAGCAATCAGCCCCAGCATTTT. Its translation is CASSIIDSNQPQHF.

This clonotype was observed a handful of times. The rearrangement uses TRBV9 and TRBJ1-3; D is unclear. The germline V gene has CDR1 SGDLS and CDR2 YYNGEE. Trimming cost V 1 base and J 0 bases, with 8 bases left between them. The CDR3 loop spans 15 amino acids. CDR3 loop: CASSVWGSSGNTIYF. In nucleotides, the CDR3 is TGTGCCAGCAGCGTATGGGGAAGCTCTGGAAACACCATATATTTT.

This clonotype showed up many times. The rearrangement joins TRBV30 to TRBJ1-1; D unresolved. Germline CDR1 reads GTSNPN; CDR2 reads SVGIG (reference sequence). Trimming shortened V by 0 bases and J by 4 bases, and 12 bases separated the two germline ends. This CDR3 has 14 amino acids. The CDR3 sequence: CAWSVGGVGTEAFF. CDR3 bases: TGTGCCTGGAGTGTCGGTGGGGTTGGCACTGAAGCTTTCTTT.

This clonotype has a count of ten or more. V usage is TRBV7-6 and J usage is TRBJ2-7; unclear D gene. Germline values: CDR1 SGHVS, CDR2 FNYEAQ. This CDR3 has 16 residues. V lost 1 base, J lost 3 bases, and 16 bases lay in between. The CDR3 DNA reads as TGTGCCAGCAGCTTAGGTACTGGAGATTCGGGCTACGAGCAGTACTTC. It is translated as CASSLGTGDSGYEQYF.

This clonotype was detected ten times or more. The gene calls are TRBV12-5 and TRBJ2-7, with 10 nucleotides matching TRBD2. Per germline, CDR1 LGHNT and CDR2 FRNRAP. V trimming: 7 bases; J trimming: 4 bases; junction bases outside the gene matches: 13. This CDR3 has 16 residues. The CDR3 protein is CASATAGTSEIYEQYF. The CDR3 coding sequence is TGTGCTAGTGCCACTGCCGGGACTAGCGAAATATACGAGCAGTACTTC. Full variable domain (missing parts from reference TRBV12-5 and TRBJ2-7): DARVTQTPRHKVTEMGQEVTMRCQPILGHNTVFWYRQTMMQGLELLAYFRNRAPLDDSGMPKDRFSAEMPDATLATLKIQPSEPRDSAVYFCASATAGTSEIYEQYFGPGTRLTVT.

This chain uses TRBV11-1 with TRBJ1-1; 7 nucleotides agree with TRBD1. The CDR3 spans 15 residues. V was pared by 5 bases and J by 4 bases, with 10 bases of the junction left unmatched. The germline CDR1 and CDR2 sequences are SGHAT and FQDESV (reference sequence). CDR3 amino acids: CASSPGQPWGTEAFF. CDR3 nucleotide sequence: TGTGCCAGCAGCCCGGGACAGCCCTGGGGCACTGAAGCTTTCTTT.

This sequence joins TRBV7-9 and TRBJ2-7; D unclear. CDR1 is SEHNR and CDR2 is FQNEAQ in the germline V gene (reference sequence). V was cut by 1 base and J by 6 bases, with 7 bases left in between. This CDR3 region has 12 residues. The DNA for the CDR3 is TGTGCCAGCAGCTTAGAAGCTCGCGAGCAGTACTTC. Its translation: CASSLEAREQYF.

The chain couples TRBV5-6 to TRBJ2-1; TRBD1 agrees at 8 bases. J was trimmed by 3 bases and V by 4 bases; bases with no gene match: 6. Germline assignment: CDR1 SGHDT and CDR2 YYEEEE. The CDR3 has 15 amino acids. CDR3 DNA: TGTGCCAGCAGCCGAGGACAGGGCCTCTACAATGAGCAGTTCTTC. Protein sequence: CASSRGQGLYNEQFF.

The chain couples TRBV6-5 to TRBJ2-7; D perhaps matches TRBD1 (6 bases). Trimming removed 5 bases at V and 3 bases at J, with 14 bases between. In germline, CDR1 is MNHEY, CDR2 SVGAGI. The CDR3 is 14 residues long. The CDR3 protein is CASSLQGTDYEQYF. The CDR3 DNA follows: TGTGCCAGCAGTCTACAGGGTACGGACTACGAGCAGTACTTC.

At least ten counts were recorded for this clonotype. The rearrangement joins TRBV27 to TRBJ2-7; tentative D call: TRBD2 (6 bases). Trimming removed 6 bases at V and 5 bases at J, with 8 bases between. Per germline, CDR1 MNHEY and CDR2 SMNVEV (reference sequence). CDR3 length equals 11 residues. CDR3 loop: CASRTRNEQYF. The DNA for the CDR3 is TGTGCCAGCAGGACTAGGAACGAGCAGTACTTC.

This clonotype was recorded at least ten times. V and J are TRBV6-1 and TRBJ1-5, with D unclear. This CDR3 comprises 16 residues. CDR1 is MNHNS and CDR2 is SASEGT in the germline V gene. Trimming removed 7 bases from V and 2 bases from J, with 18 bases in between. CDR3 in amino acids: CASNQAGGGGNQPQHF. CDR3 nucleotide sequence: TGTGCCAGCAACCAGGCGGGAGGTGGGGGCAATCAGCCCCAGCATTTT.